The following is a TCR beta chain sequence with its context. The CDR3 is 14 amino acids. Per germline, CDR1 SGHTA and CDR2 FQGNSA. Trimming pared 5 bases from V and 5 bases from J, leaving 16 bases between. The method was immunoSEQ multiplex PCR; TCRdb's version includes in-frame clones alone and lacks a portion of them. The sample yields around 300,000 clones, around four fifths seen once. The data were obtained in a study of blood T cell repertoires in COVID-19. Study-wide background: Sample material is recorded as cDNA or gDNA derived from T cells, B-cell-depleted T cells, or PBMCs.

The rearrangement links TRBV7-2 to TRBJ2-7; D is undetermined. Material for sequencing was peripheral blood. The source is a young man with active or convalescent COVID-19. CDR3 loop: CASSPDNVINEQYF. DNA of the CDR3: TGTGCCAGCAGCCCCGACAATGTTATCAACGAGCAGTACTTC. The full variable domain, in which reference TRBV7-2 and TRBJ2-7 provide the parts outside the CDR3, is GAGVSQSPSNKVTEKGKDVELRCDPISGHTALYWYRQSLGQGLEFLIYFQGNSAPDKSGLPSDRFSAERTGGSVSTLTIQRTQQEDSAVYLCASSPDNVINEQYFGPGTRLTVT.